Detailed here is one T cell receptor beta chain. Which antigen it targets is not known. Per-base quality was not reported, and no clone a single base away is much larger than it. In the germline V gene, CDR1 corresponds to MGHRA and CDR2 to YSYEKL. The CDR3 measures 17 amino acids from cysteine to phenylalanine. Kept here is only the CDR3 DNA, which spans 51 bases and is read in frame from base 1. After removal of 1 base from V and 4 bases from J, the junction retains 9 bases not matched to a gene. The data belong to a study of blood T cell repertoires in COVID-19 (dated by TCRdb to 2020 to 2021). Broadly, across the study: Collaborator samples came from the United States, Italy and Spain and covered acute and convalescent phases of COVID-19. The material from the prospective study consisted of cDNA or gDNA derived from T cells, B-cell-depleted T cells, or PBMCs. Where available, HLA class I and class II types were obtained from metadata supplied by the sample provider rather than from assay-based typing. The repertoires were made available in a free public database intended to serve as a resource for research on the immune response to SARS-CoV-2. Sample metadata almost always included a de-identified subject ID, COVID-19 status, age in years and sex. The samples were drawn from two sources: the first 160 participants of the ongoing ImmuneRACE study, and 1,254 subjects contributed by 6 global collaborators. Subjects who had been exposed to COVID-19, were actively infected with it, or had recovered from it provided the deeply sampled blood TCRbeta repertoires that made up the dataset. Study-wide findings and limitations: How much clinical and demographic metadata was included differed by source and by participant, and the metadata was provided uncurated.

Another Seattle source contributed samples from volunteer blood donors who had recovered from COVID-19. Each collaborating institution followed its own protocols to collect whole blood in K2EDTA tubes. For TCRbeta analysis, collaborators shipped samples in one of three forms: frozen whole blood, isolated PBMCs, or DNA extracted from either of those sample types. TCRbeta CDR3 regions were amplified from genomic DNA using the immunoSEQ Assay, a bias-controlled multiplex PCR. The published analysis was carried out like this. Nucleated cell counts per sample were estimated from amplification of reference gene primers within the assay. Sequence reads were collapsed and filtered to measure the absolute abundance of every unique TCRbeta CDR3 rearrangement. For each sample, productive Simpson clonality was calculated by taking the square root of Simpson's diversity index across productive rearrangements. Here the immuneACCESS table is served through TCRdb, limited to in-frame sequences with V and J called. Missing clones are a known gap in these copies; in checked studies unresolved V genes cover under half, and the rest lacks a known reason. From that table come the V and J calls and clone size; the DNA was used to work out D and trimming. The sample yields roughly 260,000 clones; about nine tenths were counted once. The top ten constitute 2% to 2.5% of the sample.

The specimen sequenced was peripheral blood. In this chain, TRBV4-1 is recombined with TRBJ2-1; 8 central bases correspond to TRBD1. This TCR derives from a woman aged 45-65 years who had recovered from COVID-19. The CDR3 region reads CASSQGSGRGRYNEQFF. The DNA sequence follows: TGCGCCAGCAGCCAAGGGTCGGGCAGGGGGCGTTACAATGAGCAGTTCTTC.